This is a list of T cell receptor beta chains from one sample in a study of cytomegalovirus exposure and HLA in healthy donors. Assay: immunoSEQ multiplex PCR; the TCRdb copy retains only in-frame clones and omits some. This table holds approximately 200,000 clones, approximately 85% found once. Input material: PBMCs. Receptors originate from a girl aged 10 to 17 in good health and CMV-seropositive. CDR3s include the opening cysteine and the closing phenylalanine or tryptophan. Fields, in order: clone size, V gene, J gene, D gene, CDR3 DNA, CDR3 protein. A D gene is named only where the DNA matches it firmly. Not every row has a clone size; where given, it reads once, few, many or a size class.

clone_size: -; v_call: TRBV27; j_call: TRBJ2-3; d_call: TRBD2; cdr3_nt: TGTGCCAGCAGTTTCTGGGCTAGCGGGGGTTCTAGCACAGATACGCAGTATTTT; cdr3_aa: CASSFWASGGSSTDTQYF
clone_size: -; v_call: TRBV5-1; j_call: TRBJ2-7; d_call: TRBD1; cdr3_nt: TGCGCCAGCAGTCCCGGGACAGGGGGCTACGAGCAGTACTTC; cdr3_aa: CASSPGTGGYEQYF
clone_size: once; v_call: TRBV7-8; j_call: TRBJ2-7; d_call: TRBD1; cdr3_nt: TGTGCCAGCAGCTCGGGACAGGGTAACTACGAGCAGTACTTC; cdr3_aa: CASSSGQGNYEQYF
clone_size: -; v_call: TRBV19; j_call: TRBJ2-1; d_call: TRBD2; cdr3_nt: TGTGCCAGTAGGATAGATAGCGGGGGCTACAATGAGCAGTTCTTC; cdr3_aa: CASRIDSGGYNEQFF
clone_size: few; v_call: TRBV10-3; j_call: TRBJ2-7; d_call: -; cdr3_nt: TGTGCCACCCTCCAAAGCACAGAACCATTGGAGCAGTACTTC; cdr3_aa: CATLQSTEPLEQYF
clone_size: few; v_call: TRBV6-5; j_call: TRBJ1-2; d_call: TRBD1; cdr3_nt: TGTGCCAGCAGTTACCGGACAGGGGGGACCTATGGCTACACCTTC; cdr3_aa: CASSYRTGGTYGYTF
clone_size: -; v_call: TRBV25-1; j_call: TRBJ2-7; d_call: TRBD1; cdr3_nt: TGTGCCAGCAGTGAATATGTCAGGGGGCGGCACGAGCAGTACTTC; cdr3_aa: CASSEYVRGRHEQYF
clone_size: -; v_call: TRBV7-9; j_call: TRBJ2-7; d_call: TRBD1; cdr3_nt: TGTGCCAGCAGCTTAGCCGTAGGGACAGGGGGCGCTTACGAGCAGTACTTC; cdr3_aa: CASSLAVGTGGAYEQYF
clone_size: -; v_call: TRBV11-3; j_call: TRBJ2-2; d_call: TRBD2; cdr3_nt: TGTGCCAGCAGCCCCCAGGGACTAGCGGTCCTCGGGGAGCTGTTTTTT; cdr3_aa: CASSPQGLAVLGELFF
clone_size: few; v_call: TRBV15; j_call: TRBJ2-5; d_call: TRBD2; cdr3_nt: TGTGCCACCACCCGACGATTTAGCGGGGGTGGTGAGACCCAGTACTTC; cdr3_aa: CATTRRFSGGGETQYF
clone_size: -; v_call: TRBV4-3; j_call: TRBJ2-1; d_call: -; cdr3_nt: TGCGCCAGCAGCCAAGATTTCCGGTTCTACCATCCCTACAATGAGCAGTTCTTC; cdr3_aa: CASSQDFRFYHPYNEQFF
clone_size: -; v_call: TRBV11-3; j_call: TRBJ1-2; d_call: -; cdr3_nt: TGTGCCAGCAGCCCGAGGACGGGAGATAACTATGGCTACACCTTC; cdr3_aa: CASSPRTGDNYGYTF
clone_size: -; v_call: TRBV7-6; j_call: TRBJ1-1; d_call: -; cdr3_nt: TGTGCCAGCAGCTCCGGAGGGGGGGCGAACACTGAAGCTTTCTTT; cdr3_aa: CASSSGGGANTEAFF
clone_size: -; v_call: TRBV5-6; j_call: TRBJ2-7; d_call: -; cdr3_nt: TGTGCCAGCAGCTTGGCGGGGTTCGAGCAGTACTTC; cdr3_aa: CASSLAGFEQYF
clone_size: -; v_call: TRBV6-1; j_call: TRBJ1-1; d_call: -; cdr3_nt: TGTGCCAGCAGTGATCGAAGCATGAACACTGAAGCTTTCTTT; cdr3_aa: CASSDRSMNTEAFF
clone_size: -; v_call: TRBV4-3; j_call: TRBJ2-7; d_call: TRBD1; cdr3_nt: TGCGCCAGCAGCCAAGGAATGGTGGGACAGTCCTACGAGCAGTACTTC; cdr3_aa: CASSQGMVGQSYEQYF